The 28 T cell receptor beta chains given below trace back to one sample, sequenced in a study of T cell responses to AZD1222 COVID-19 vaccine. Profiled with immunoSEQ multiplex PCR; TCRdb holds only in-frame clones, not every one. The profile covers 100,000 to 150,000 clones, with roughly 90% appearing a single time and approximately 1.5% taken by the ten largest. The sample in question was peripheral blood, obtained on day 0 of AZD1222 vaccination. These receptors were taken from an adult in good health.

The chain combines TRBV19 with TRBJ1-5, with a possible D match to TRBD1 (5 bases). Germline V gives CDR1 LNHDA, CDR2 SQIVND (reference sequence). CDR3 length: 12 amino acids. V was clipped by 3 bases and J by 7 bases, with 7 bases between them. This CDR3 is CASSMGGQPQHF. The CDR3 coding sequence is TGTGCCAGTAGTATGGGGGGGCAGCCCCAGCATTTT. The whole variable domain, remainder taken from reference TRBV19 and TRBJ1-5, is DGGITQSPKYLFRKEGQNVTLSCEQNLNHDAMYWYRQDPGQGLRLIYYSQIVNDFQKGDIAEGYSVSREKKESFPLTVTSAQKNPTAFYLCASSMGGQPQHFGDGTRLSIL.

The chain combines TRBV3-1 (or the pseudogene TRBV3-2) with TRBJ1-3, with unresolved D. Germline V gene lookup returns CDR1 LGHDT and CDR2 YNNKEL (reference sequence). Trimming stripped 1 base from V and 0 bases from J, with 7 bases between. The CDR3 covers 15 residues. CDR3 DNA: TGTGCCAGCAGCCAAGTTCAGCACTCTGGAAACACCATATATTTT. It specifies CASSQVQHSGNTIYF.

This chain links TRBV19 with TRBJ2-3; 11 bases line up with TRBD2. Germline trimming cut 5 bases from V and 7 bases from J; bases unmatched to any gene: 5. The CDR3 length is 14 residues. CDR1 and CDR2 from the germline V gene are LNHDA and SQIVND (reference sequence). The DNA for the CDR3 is TGTGCCAGTAGTCCTACTAGCGGGAGCTATACGCAGTATTTT. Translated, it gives CASSPTSGSYTQYF.

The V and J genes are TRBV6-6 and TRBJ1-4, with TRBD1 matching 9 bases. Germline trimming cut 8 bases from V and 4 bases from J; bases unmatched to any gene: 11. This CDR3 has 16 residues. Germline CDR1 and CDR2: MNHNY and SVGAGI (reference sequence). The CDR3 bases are TGTGCCAGCGGAGACAGGGGGGTCTTCCATAATGAAAAACTGTTTTTT. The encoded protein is CASGDRGVFHNEKLFF.

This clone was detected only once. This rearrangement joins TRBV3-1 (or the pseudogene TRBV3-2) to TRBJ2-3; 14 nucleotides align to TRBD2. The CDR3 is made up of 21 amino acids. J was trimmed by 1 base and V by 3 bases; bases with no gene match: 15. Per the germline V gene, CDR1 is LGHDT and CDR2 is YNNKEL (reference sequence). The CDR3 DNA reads TGTGCCAGCAGCCAGGATATTCACGGGACTAGCGGGAGTTGGGGCACAGATACGCAGTATTTT. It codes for CASSQDIHGTSGSWGTDTQYF.

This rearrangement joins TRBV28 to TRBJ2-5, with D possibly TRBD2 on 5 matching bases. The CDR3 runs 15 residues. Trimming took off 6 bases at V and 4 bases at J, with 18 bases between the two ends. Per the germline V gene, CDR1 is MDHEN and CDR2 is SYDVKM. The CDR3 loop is CASRVAWGEVETQYF. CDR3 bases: TGTGCCAGCAGAGTCGCATGGGGAGAGGTAGAGACCCAGTACTTC.

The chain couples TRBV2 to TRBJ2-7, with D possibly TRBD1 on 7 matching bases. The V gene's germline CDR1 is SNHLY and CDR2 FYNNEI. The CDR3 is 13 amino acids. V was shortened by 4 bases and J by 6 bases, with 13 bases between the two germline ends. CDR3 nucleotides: TGTGCCAGCAGTGTCCGACAGGGAGGCGAGCAGTACTTC. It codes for CASSVRQGGEQYF.

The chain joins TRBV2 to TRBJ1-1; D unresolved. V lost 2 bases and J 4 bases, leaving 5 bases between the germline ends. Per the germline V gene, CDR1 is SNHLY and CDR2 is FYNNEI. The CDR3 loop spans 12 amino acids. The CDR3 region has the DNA TGTGCCAGCAGTGAATTTGCCACTGAAGCTTTCTTT. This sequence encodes CASSEFATEAFF.

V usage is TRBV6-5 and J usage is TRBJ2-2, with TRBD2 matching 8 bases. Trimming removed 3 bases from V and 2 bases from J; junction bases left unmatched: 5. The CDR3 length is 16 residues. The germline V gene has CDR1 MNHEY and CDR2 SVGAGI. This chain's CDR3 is CASSYGSGVNTGELFF. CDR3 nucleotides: TGTGCCAGCAGTTATGGTAGCGGGGTAAACACCGGGGAGCTGTTTTTT.

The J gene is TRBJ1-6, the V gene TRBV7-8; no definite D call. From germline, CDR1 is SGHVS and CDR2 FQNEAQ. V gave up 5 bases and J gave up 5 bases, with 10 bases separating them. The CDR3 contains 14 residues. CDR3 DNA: TGTGCCAGCAGCCCGAACTGGGATAATTCACCCCTCCACTTT. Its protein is CASSPNWDNSPLHF.

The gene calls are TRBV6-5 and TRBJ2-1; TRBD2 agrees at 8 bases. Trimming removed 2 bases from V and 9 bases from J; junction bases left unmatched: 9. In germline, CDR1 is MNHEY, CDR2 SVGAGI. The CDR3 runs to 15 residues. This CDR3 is CASSYKLADYSEQFF. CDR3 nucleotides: TGTGCCAGCAGTTACAAACTAGCGGATTATAGTGAGCAGTTCTTC.

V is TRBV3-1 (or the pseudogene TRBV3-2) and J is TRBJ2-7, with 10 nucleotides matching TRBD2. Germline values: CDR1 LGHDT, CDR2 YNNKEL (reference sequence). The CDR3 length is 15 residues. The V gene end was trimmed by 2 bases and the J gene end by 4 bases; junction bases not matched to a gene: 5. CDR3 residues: CASSQSLAGVYEQYF. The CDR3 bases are TGTGCCAGCAGCCAAAGTCTAGCGGGAGTGTACGAGCAGTACTTC.

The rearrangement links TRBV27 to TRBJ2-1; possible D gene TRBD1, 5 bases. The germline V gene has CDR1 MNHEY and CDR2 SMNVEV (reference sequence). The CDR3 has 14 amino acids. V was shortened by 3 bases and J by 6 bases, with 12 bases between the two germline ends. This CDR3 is CASSFSYQGNEQFF. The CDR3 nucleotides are TGTGCCAGCAGTTTTAGCTATCAGGGCAATGAGCAGTTCTTC.

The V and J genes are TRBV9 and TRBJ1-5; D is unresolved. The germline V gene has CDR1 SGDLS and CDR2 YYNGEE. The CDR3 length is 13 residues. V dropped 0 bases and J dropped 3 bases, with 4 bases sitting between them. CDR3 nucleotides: TGTGCCAGCAGCGTAGACCTCAATCAGCCCCAGCATTTT. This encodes CASSVDLNQPQHF.

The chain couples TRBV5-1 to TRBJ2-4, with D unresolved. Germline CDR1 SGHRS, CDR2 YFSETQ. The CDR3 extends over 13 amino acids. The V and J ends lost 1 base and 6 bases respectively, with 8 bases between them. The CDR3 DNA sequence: TGCGCCAGCAGCTTGTCTCTGGGAAACATTCAGTACTTC. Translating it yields CASSLSLGNIQYF.

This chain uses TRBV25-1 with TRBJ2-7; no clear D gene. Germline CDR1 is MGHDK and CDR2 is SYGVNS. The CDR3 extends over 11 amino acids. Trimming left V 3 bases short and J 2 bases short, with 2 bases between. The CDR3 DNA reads TGTGCCAGCAGTGACCCCTACGAGCAGTACTTC. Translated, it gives CASSDPYEQYF.

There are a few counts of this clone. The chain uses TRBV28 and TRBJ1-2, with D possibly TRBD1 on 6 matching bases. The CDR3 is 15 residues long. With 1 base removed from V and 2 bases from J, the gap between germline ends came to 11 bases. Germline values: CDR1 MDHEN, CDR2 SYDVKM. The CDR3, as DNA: TGTGCCAGCAGTTTATTTCAGGGGTGGAACTATGGCTACACCTTC. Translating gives CASSLFQGWNYGYTF.

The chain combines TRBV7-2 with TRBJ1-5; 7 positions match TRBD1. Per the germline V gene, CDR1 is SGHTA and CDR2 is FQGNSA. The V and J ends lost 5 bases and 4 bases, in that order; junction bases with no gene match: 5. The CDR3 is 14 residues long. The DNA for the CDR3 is TGTGCCAGCAGCCCCCAGGGGGTGAATCAGCCCCAGCATTTT. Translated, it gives CASSPQGVNQPQHF.

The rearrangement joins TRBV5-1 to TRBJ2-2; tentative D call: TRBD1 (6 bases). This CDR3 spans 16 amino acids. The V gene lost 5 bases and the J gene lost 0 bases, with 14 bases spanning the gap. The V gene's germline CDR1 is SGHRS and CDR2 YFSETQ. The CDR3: CASRPTGSPNTGELFF. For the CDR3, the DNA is TGCGCCAGCAGGCCTACAGGGTCCCCGAACACCGGGGAGCTGTTTTTT.

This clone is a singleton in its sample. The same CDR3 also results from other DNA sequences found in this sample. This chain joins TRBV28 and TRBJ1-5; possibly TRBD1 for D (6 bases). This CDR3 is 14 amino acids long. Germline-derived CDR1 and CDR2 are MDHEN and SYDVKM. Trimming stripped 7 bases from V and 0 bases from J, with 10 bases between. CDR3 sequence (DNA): TGTGCCAGCACTAGGGGGGGTAGCAATCAGCCCCAGCATTTT. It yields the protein CASTRGGSNQPQHF.

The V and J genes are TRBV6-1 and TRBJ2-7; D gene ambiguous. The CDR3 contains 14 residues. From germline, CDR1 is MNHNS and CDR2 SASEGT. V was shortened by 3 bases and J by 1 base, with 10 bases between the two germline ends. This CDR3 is CASSDTWESYEQYF. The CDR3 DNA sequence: TGTGCCAGCAGTGATACCTGGGAATCCTACGAGCAGTACTTC.

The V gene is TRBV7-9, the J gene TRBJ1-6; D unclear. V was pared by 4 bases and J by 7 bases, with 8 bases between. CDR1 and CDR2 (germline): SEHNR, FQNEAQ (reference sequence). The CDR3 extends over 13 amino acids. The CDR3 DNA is TGTGCCAGCAGCTCTGCGGAGAATTCACCCCTCCACTTT. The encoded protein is CASSSAENSPLHF.

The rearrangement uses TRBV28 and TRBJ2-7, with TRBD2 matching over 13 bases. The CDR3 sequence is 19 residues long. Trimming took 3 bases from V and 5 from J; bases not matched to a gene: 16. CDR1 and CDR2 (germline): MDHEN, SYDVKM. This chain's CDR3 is CASSFRRIQQGLAGDEQYF. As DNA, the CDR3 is TGTGCCAGCAGTTTTAGACGGATTCAACAAGGACTAGCGGGAGACGAGCAGTACTTC.

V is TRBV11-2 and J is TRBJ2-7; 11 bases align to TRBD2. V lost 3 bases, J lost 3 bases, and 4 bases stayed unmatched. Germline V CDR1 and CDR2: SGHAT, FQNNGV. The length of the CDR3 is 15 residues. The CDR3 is CASSLTGTSGYEQYF. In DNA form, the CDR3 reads TGTGCCAGCAGCTTGACCGGGACTAGCGGCTACGAGCAGTACTTC.

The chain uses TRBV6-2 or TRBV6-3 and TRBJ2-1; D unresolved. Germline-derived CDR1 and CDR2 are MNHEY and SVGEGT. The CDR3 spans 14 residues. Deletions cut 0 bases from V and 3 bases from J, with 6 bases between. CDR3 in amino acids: CASSYSLNYNEQFF. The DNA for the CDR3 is TGTGCCAGCAGTTACTCCCTAAACTACAATGAGCAGTTCTTC.

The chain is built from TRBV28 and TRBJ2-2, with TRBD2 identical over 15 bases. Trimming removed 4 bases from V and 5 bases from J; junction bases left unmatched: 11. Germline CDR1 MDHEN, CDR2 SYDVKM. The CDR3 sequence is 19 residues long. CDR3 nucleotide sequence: TGTGCCAGCAGTTCCGGCTCGGGACTAGCGGGAGGAAGGACCGGGGAGCTGTTTTTT. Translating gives CASSSGSGLAGGRTGELFF.

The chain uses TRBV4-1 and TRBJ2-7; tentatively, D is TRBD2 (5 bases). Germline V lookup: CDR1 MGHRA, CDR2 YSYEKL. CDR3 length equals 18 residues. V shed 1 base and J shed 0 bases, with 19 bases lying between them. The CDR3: CASSQGYPLQRSSYEQYF. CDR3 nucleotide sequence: TGCGCCAGCAGCCAAGGCTACCCTTTGCAGCGGAGCTCCTACGAGCAGTACTTC.

CDR3 region: CASSNPSRRARGSYEQYF. The DNA of the CDR3 is TGTGCCAGCAGCAACCCCTCCCGGCGAGCGAGAGGCTCCTACGAGCAGTACTTC. The V and J genes are TRBV21-1 and TRBJ2-7; no DNA check was done on the table's D call, TRBD2. TRBV21-1 corresponds to a pseudogene. CDR3 length: 18 amino acids.